This record concerns one T cell receptor (beta chain) sequence. These data come from a study of blood T cell repertoires in COVID-19. Study as a whole: Whether acute or convalescent, the COVID-19 samples came from the United States, Italy and Spain. PBMCs, B-cell-depleted T cells, or T cells were the source of the cDNA or gDNA that made up the material.

Trimming removed 8 bases from V and 7 bases from J; junction bases left unmatched: 4. Germline V gene lookup returns CDR1 MNHEY and CDR2 SVGAGI. The CDR3 loop spans 13 amino acids. Original analysis: Amplification of reference gene primers was used by the study to estimate nucleated cell counts. Profiling relied on immunoSEQ multiplex PCR, and the TCRdb table lists in-frame clones only, not all of them. From that table come the V and J calls and clone size; the DNA was used to work out D and trimming. Among 150,000 to 160,000 clones listed, 80% to 90% were seen once. The sequence derives from a woman between 50 and 59 years old with acute or convalescent COVID-19. Sequenced material: peripheral blood. The chain combines TRBV6-5 with TRBJ1-5; the match to TRBD1 covers 11 bases. The CDR3 DNA follows: TGTGCCAGCGGACAGGGGGCTCGGCAGCCCCAGCATTTT. It is translated as CASGQGARQPQHF.